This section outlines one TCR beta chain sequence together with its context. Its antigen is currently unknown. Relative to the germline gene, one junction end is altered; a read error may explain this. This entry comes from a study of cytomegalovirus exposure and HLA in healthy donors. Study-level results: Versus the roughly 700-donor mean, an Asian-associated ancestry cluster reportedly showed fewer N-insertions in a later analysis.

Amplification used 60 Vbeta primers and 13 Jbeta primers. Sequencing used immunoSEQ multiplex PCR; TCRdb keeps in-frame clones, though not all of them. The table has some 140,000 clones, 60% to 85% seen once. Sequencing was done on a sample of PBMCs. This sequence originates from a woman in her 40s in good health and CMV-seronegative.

DNA of the CDR3: TGTGCCATCAGTGCAGGGGGCGAGCCCTATGGCTACATCTTC. Translated, it gives CAISAGGEPYGYIF. The chain is built from TRBV10-3 and TRBJ1-2, with TRBD1 matching 8 bases. Per the germline V gene, CDR1 is ENHRY and CDR2 is SYGVKD. CDR3 size: 14 residues.